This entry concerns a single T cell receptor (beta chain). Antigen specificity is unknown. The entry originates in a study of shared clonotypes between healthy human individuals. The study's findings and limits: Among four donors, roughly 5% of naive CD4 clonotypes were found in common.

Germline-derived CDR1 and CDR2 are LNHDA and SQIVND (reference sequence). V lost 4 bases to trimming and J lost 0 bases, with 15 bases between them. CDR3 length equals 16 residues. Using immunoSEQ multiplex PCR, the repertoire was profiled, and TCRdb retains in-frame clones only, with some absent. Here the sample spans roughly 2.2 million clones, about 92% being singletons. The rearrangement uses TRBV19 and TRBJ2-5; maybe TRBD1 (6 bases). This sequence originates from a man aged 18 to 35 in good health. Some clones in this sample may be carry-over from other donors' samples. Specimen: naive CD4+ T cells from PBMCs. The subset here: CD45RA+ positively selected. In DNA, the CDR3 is TGTGCCAGTAGTACAGGCAGGGGAACTCACCAAGAGACCCAGTACTTC. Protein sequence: CASSTGRGTHQETQYF.